The source of this T cell receptor beta chain is a study of T cell responses to AZD1222 COVID-19 vaccine. Points on this clone: What it binds is unknown.

Some clones are missing from TCRdb's copy, which holds only in-frame ones; the method was immunoSEQ multiplex PCR. The table includes around 74,000 clones, about 92% detected once. The CDR3 consists of 16 residues. CDR1 is MNHEY and CDR2 is SMNVEV in the germline V gene (reference sequence). V was clipped by 10 bases and J by 7 bases; unmatched bases: 14. Whole-study findings and limits: The sample set comprised mostly white British donors with more females, and clonal diversity was possibly underestimated. The CD4 TCRs associated with vaccination extended across spike and predominated at 160-218 and 743-854.

The starting material was peripheral blood, obtained on day 0 of MenACWY control vaccination. The TCR comes from an adult in good health. The rearrangement joins TRBV27 to TRBJ2-5, with 14 bases fitting TRBD2. The CDR3 DNA sequence: TGTGCCACCCACGCTACGACTAGCGGGGGGGCAGGGACCCAGTACTTC. Translating gives CATHATTSGGAGTQYF.